What follows describes a single TCR beta chain. The antigen is unknown. The PCR made use of 60 Vbeta and 13 Jbeta primers. TCRdb's table, derived via immunoSEQ multiplex PCR, lists solely in-frame clones and lacks some. The data show 120,000 or so clones, with 65% to 85% seen just once and over 0.2% held by the top ten. Germline lookup yields CDR1 DFQATT and CDR2 SNEGSKA (reference sequence). This CDR3 has 11 amino acids. This specimen belongs to a study of cytomegalovirus exposure and HLA in healthy donors. Study-wide results and limits: With DRB1 most and HLA-C fewest, TCR association rates differed between HLA loci in a later analysis. Reports showed the classifier diagnosing cytomegalovirus status with high specificity and sensitivity. Beyond CMV serostatus, there was no information to go on about immune exposure.

The clonotype originates from a man aged 50-59 years in good health and CMV-seronegative. The sequenced sample was PBMCs. V and J are TRBV20-1 and TRBJ2-2; a weak D match, TRBD2 (5 bases). The CDR3 nucleotides are TGCGGTCTAGCACTCCCCGGGGAGCTGTTTTTT. It is translated as CGLALPGELFF.